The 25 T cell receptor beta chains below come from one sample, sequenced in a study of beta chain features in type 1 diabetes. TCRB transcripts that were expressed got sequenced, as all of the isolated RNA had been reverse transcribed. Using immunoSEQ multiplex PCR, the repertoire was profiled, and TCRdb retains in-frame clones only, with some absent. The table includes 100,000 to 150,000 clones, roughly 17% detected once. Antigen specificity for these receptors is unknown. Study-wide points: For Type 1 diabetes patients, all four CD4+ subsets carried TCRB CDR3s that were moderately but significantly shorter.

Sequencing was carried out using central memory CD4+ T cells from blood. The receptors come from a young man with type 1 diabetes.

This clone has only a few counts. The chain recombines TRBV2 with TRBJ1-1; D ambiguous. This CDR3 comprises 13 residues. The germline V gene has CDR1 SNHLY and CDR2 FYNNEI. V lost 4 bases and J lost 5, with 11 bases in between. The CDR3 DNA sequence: TGTGCCAGCAGTGTGGGCCCCGCGACTGAAGCTTTCTTT. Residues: CASSVGPATEAFF.

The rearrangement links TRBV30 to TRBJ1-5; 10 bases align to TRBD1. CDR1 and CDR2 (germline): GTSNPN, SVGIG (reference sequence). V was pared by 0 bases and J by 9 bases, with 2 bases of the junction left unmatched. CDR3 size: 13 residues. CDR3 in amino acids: CAWSVTGGPPQHF. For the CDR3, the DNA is TGTGCCTGGAGTGTGACAGGGGGCCCGCCCCAGCATTTT.

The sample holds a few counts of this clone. CDR3 bases: TGCAGCGTTGCTGGCGGGAGCGGCGGCACCGGGGAGCTGTTTTTT. It specifies CSVAGGSGGTGELFF. V gene TRBV29-1 combines with J gene TRBJ2-2; TRBD2 aligns across 7 bases. This CDR3 spans 15 amino acids. V trimming: 4 bases; J trimming: 4 bases; junction bases outside the gene matches: 9. Germline loops: CDR1 SQVTM, CDR2 ANQGSEA.

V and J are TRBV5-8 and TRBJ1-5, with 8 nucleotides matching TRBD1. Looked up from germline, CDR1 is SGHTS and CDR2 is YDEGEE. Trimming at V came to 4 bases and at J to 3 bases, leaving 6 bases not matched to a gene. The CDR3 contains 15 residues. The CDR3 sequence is CASSPGQVINQPQHF. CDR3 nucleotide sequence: TGTGCCAGCAGCCCGGGACAGGTCATCAATCAGCCCCAGCATTTT.

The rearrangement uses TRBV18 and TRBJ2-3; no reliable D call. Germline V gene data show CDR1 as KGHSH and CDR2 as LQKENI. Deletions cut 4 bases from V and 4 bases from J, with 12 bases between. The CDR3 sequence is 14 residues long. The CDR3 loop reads CASSLGSGPDTQYF. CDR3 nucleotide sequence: TGTGCCAGCTCACTCGGATCGGGCCCAGATACGCAGTATTTT. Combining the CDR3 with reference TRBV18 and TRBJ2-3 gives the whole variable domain NAGVMQNPRHLVRRRGQEARLRCSPMKGHSHVYWYRQLPEEGLKFMVYLQKENIIDESGMPKERFSAEFPKEGPSILRIQQVVRGDSAAYFCASSLGSGPDTQYFGPGTRLTVL.

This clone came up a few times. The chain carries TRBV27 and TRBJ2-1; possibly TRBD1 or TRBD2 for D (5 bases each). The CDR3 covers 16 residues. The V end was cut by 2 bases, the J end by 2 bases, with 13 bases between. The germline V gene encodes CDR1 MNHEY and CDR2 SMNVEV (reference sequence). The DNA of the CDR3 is TGTGCCAGCAGTTTACGGGGCGGGTCGGCCTACAATGAGCAGTTCTTC. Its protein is CASSLRGGSAYNEQFF.

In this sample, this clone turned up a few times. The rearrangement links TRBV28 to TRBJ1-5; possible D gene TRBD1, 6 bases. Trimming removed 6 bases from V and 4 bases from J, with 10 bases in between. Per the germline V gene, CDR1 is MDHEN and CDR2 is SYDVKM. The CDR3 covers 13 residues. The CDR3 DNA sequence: TGTGCCAGCAGCAGGGGACGGAATCAGCCCCAGCATTTT. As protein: CASSRGRNQPQHF.

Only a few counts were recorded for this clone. The CDR3 DNA sequence: TGCAGCGCCCTAGCCGGGACAGAAAGCTACGAGCAGTACTTC. The encoded protein is CSALAGTESYEQYF. The chain is built from TRBV29-1 and TRBJ2-7, with 7 positions matching TRBD1. This CDR3 spans 14 amino acids. V lost 7 bases and J lost 3; bases outside the gene matches: 12. Germline V gene sequence: CDR1 SQVTM, CDR2 ANQGSEA.

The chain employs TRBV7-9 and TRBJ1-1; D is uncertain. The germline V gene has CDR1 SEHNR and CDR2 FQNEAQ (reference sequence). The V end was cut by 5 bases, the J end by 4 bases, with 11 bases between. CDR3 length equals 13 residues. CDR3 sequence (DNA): TGTGCCAGCAGCCAAGACCGGGGCACTGAAGCTTTCTTT. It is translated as CASSQDRGTEAFF. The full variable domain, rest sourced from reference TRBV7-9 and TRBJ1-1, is DTGVSQNPRHKITKRGQNVTFRCDPISEHNRLYWYRQTLGQGPEFLTYFQNEAQLEKSRLLSDRFSAERPKGSFSTLEIQRTEQGDSAMYLCASSQDRGTEAFFGQGTRLTVV.

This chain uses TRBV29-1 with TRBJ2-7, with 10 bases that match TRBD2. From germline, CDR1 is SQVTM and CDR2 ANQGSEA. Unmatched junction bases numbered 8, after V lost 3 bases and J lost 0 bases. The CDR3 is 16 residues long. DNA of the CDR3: TGCAGCGTTGAGGGGACTAGCGTCTCTCACTCCTACGAGCAGTACTTC. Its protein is CSVEGTSVSHSYEQYF.

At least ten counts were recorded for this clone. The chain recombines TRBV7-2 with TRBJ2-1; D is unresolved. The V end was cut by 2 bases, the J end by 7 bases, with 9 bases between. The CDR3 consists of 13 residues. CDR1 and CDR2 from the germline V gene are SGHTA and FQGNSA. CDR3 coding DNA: TGTGCCAGCAGCTTATATATCGAGAATGAGCAGTTCTTC. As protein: CASSLYIENEQFF.

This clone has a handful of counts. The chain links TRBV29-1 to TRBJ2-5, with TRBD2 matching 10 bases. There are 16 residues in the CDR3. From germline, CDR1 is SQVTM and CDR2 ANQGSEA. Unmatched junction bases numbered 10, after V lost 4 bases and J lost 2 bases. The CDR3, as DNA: TGCAGCGTTGGTGGGACTAGCGAGACCCCTCAAGAGACCCAGTACTTC. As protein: CSVGGTSETPQETQYF.

The CDR3 is CAWSVRVSETQYF. The CDR3 DNA reads as TGTGCCTGGAGTGTACGGGTATCAGAGACCCAGTACTTC. The rearrangement uses TRBV30 and TRBJ2-5; D is undetermined. This CDR3 has 13 amino acids. Looked up from germline, CDR1 is GTSNPN and CDR2 is SVGIG (reference sequence). The germline V and J ends were trimmed by 0 bases and 4 bases, with 9 bases remaining between them. Complete variable domain (other parts from reference TRBV30 and TRBJ2-5): SQTIHQWPATLVQPVGSPLSLECTVEGTSNPNLYWYRQAAGRGLQLLFYSVGIGQISSEVPQNLSASRPQDRQFILSSKKLLLSDSGFYLCAWSVRVSETQYFGPGTRLLVL.

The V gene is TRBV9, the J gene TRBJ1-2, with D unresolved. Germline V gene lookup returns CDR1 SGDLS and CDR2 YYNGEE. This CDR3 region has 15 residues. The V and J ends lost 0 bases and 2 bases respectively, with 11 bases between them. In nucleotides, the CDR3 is TGTGCCAGCAGCGTAGCACCTCAACCGAACTATGGCTACACCTTC. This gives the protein CASSVAPQPNYGYTF.

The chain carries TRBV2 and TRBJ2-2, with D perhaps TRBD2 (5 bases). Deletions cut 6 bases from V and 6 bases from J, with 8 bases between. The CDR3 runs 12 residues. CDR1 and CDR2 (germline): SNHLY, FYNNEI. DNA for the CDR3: TGTGCCAGCAGAAGAGCGGCCGGGGAGCTGTTTTTT. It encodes CASRRAAGELFF.

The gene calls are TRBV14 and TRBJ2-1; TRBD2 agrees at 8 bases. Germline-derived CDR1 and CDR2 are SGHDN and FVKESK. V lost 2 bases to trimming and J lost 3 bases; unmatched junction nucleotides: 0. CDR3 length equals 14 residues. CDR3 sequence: CASSQRGGYNEQFF. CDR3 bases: TGTGCCAGCAGCCAACGGGGGGGCTACAATGAGCAGTTCTTC.

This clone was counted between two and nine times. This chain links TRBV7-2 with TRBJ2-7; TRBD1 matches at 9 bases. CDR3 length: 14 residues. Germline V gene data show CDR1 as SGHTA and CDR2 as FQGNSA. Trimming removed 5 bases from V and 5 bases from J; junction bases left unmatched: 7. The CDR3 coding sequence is TGTGCCAGCAGCCCGTCTCGGACAGGGGACGAGCAGTACTTC. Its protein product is CASSPSRTGDEQYF.

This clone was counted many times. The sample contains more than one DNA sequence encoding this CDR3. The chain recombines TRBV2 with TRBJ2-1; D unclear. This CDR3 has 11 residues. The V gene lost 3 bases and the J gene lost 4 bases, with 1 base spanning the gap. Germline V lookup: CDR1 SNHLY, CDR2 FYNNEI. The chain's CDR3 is CASSEYNEQFF. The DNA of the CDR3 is TGTGCCAGCAGTGAGTACAATGAGCAGTTCTTC.

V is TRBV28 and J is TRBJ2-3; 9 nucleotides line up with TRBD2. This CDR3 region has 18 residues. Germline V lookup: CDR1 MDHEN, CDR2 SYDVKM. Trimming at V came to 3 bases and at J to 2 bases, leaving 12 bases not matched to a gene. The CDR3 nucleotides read TGTGCCAGCAGTTTGATGCTGGCAGCGGGGGGTGTCACAGATACGCAGTATTTT. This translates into CASSLMLAAGGVTDTQYF.

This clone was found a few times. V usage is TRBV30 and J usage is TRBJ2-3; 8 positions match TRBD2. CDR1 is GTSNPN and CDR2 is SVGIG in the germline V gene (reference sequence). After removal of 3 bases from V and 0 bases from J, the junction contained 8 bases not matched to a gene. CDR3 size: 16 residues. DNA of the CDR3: TGTGCCTGGAGCGCCGGGACTAGTCTCAGCACAGATACGCAGTATTTT. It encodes CAWSAGTSLSTDTQYF.

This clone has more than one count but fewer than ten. The CDR3 region has the DNA TGCAGCGTTAGGTACCGGGACAGGGTACGCGCGCAGTACTTC. Translating it yields CSVRYRDRVRAQYF. The chain couples TRBV29-1 to TRBJ2-7; 9 positions match TRBD1. The trim removed 5 bases at V and 9 bases at J, leaving 14 bases unmatched. Germline V gene sequence: CDR1 SQVTM, CDR2 ANQGSEA. This CDR3 contains 14 residues.

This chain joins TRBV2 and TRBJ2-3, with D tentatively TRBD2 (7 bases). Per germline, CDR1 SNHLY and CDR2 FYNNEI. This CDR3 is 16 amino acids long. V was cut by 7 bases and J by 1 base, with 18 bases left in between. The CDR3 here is CASTPRGAGGTDTQYF. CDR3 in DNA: TGTGCCAGCACCCCTCGGGGGGCGGGAGGCACAGATACGCAGTATTTT.

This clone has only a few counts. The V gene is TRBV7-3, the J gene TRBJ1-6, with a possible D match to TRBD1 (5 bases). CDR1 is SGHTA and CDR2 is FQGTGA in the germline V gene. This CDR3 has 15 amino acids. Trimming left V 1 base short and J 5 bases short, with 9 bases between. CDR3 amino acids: CASSLRGRDNSPLHF. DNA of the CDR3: TGTGCCAGCAGCTTAAGGGGCAGGGATAATTCACCCCTCCACTTT.

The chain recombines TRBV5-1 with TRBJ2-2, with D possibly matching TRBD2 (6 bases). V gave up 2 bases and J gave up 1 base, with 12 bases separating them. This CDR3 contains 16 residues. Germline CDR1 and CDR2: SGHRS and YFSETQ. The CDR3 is CASSFMTGGNTGELFF. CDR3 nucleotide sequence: TGCGCCAGCAGCTTTATGACCGGGGGGAACACCGGGGAGCTGTTTTTT.

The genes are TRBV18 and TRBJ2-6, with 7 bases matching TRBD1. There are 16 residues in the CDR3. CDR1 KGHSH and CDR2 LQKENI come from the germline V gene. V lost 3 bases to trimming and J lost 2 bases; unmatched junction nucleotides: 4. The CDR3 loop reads CASSPPQGPGANVLTF. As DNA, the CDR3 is TGTGCCAGCTCACCCCCACAGGGGCCTGGGGCCAACGTCCTGACTTTC.